Shown below are 8 T cell receptor beta chains from a single sample sequenced in a study of monozygotic twins with inflammatory bowel disease. TCRdb reprocessed the 5' RACE reads, keeping one entry per CDR3 protein, no DNA. The sample table includes approximately 330,000 distinct CDR3 sequences. Specimen: blood. Every receptor here comes from a human donor with ulcerative colitis or Crohn's disease, or a healthy co-twin of an affected twin (not recorded which).

The chain uses TRBV12-3 or TRBV12-4 and TRBJ2-2; TCRdb indicates TRBD2, and absent DNA this call remains unverified. This CDR3 spans 14 amino acids. The CDR3 sequence is CASRVGLKTPRVFF.

V is TRBV20-1 and J is TRBJ2-7; as DNA is missing, the TRBD1 call by TCRdb cannot be tested. This CDR3 region has 14 residues. Germline V gene sequence: CDR1 DFQATT, CDR2 SNEGSKA (reference sequence). The CDR3: CSASVQEDTGKQYF.

The V call is TRBV12-3 or TRBV12-4, the J call TRBJ1-4; the TRBD1 assignment by TCRdb is unverifiable without DNA. The CDR3 totals 17 residues. The CDR3: CASSQGQGSRNLEKLFF.

The rearrangement uses TRBV15 and TRBJ2-2; the D gene TCRdb calls, TRBD1, cannot be checked with no DNA. Germline V gene sequence: CDR1 LNHNV, CDR2 YYDKDF (reference sequence). This CDR3 is 16 amino acids long. CDR3 sequence: CATSTRTGFNTGELFF.

CDR3 loop: CASSPRWENNEQFF. The V call is TRBV5-5, the J call TRBJ2-1; TCRdb's D gene call, TRBD2, goes unchecked for lack of DNA. Germline V gives CDR1 SGHKS, CDR2 YYEKEE (reference sequence). The CDR3 totals 14 residues.

The chain links TRBV5-1 to TRBJ1-6. This CDR3 is built from 15 residues. Germline loops: CDR1 SGHRS, CDR2 YFSETQ. The CDR3 spells CDSSLDGPKNSPLHF.

The V and J genes are TRBV11-3 and TRBJ2-7; checking the TCRdb D call of TRBD1 is not possible without DNA. CDR1 and CDR2 (germline): SGHNT, YENEEA. The CDR3 is 13 residues long. This CDR3 reads CASSRQGVSEQYF.

The chain employs TRBV20-1 and TRBJ2-3; TCRdb outputs TRBD1, but without DNA this stays unchecked. Per the germline V gene, CDR1 is DFQATT and CDR2 is SNEGSKA (reference sequence). The CDR3 has 15 amino acids. The chain's CDR3 is CSARVGRDRTDTQYF.